This T cell receptor beta chain appears in the sequencing data of a study of CD8 T cells in ankylosing spondylitis. In making TCR beta libraries, quantitative 5'-RACE with molecular barcodes was used. TCRdb re-derived calls from the 5' RACE reads in MiXCR, one entry per CDR3 protein. The sample includes about 39,000 distinct CDR3 sequences, less than 4% of them seen just once. V was shortened by 1 base and J by 5 bases, with 9 bases between the two germline ends. The CDR3 consists of 13 residues. Germline CDR1 SGDLS, CDR2 YYNGEE. This clonotype has ten or more counts. The rearrangement links TRBV9 to TRBJ2-5; tentatively, D is TRBD2 (5 bases). The sequencing sample was made of blood, either unsorted or a sorted T cell fraction (not recorded which). The source is a male donor with ankylosing spondylitis or in good health (not recorded which). In nucleotides, the CDR3 is TGTGCCAGCAGCGTAACCGGGATCGAGACCCAGTACTTC. Residues: CASSVTGIETQYF.